This passage covers 17 T cell receptor beta chains from one sample sequenced in a study of tissue T cells after allogeneic stem cell transplantation. Profiling relied on immunoSEQ multiplex PCR, and the TCRdb table lists in-frame clones only, not all of them. The data show about 8,200 clones, roughly 49% seen once. Time point denoted: mouse harvest day 7 after allogeneic transplant. Each mouse received 10^7 T-cell-depleted marrow cells plus 10^6 splenic CD5+ T cells by tail vein. What was sequenced was gut tissue. The origin of the receptors is a female BALB/c mouse given C57BL/6 T cells with graft-versus-host disease after an allogeneic hematopoietic cell transplant.

Comment on this clone: Gene names are mouse gene names. The sequenced fragment ends 1 residue before the CDR3 boundary, so the rest is inferred from the germline J gene. V and J are TRBV26 and TRBJ2-2; perhaps TRBD1 as D (5 bases). Deletions cut 0 bases from V and 0 bases from J, with 5 bases between. The CDR3 sequence is 15 residues long. Germline V gene lookup returns CDR1 KGHPV and CDR2 FQNQEV (reference sequence). The CDR3 loop is CASSLSRANTGQLYF. The sequenced part of the CDR3 DNA is TGTGCCAGCAGTCTGTCCAGGGCAAACACCGGGCAGCTCTAC.

In the case of this clone: The germline and genes are mouse ones. Read sequence stops 1 residue before the CDR3 end, and the germline J gene provides the missing end. The chain has TRBV26 and TRBJ1-4; D call uncertain. Germline V CDR1 and CDR2: KGHPV, FQNQEV (reference sequence). V dropped 2 bases and J dropped 2 bases, with 6 bases sitting between them. This CDR3 has 14 amino acids. Partial CDR3 DNA: TGTGCCAGCAGTCTGGGGGTATCCAACGAAAGATTATTT. It specifies CASSLGVSNERLF. The full-length CDR3 reads as CASSLGVSNERLFF. Combining the CDR3 with reference TRBV26 and TRBJ1-4 gives the whole variable domain NSKVIQTPRYLVKGQGQKAKMRCIPEKGHPVVFWYQQNKNNEFKFLINFQNQEVLQQIDMTEKRFSAECPSNSPCSLEIQSSEAGDSALYLCASSLGVSNERLFFGHGTKLSVL.

This clone was counted a few times. The gene names given are mouse names. The read comes to an end 1 residue before the CDR3 does, leaving the germline J gene to fill in the end. The chain combines TRBV26 with TRBJ1-2, with D unclear. The germline gives CDR1 KGHPV, CDR2 FQNQEV (reference sequence). The CDR3 length is 13 residues. Trimming pared 6 bases from V and 0 bases from J, leaving 8 bases between. The CDR3 DNA, read in part, is TGTGCCAGCAGGAAGACAACAAACTCCGACTACACC. It encodes CASRKTTNSDYT. The whole CDR3 protein is CASRKTTNSDYTF.

Worth noting for this clone: Gene names are mouse gene names. The CDR3 end lies 1 residue beyond the end of the read and is filled in from the germline J gene. The gene calls are TRBV12-1 and TRBJ1-2; maybe TRBD1 (6 bases). Germline CDR1 reads SGHSN; CDR2 reads HYEKVE. Trimming removed 0 bases at V and 3 bases at J, with 13 bases between. This CDR3 has 15 residues. CDR3 sequence reads: CASSLEQGRDSDYTF. The sequenced CDR3 bases are TGTGCCAGCTCTCTCGAGCAGGGGAGAGACTCCGACTACACC.

This clone has just a few counts. Genes and germline are mouse. The sample has other DNA sequences that encode this CDR3 too. The CDR3 bases that were read are TGCACCTGCAGTGCAGGGACTGGGGGGTATGAACAGTAC. This codes for CTCSAGTGGYEQY. In full, the CDR3 reads CTCSAGTGGYEQYF. The chain recombines TRBV1 with TRBJ2-7; 11 positions agree with TRBD2. The CDR3 is cut off 1 residue early in the read; its end comes from the germline J gene. Germline CDR1 NSQYPW, CDR2 LRSPGD (reference sequence). The V gene end was trimmed by 1 base and the J gene end by 4 bases; junction bases not matched to a gene: 0. There are 14 residues in the CDR3.

In its sample, this clone was seen a few times. Here the gene names and germline are mouse. The sequenced fragment ends 1 residue before the CDR3 boundary, so the rest is inferred from the germline J gene. The V gene is TRBV5, the J gene TRBJ1-5, with 9 bases fitting TRBD1. The CDR3 consists of 17 residues. Trimming at V came to 0 bases and at J to 3 bases, leaving 6 bases not matched to a gene. The germline gives CDR1 LGHNA, CDR2 YNLKQL (reference sequence). The CDR3 reads CASSQDIGDRANQAPLF. The CDR3 bases that were read are TGTGCCAGCAGCCAAGATATAGGGGACAGGGCCAACCAGGCTCCGCTT.

As to this clone: Gene names are the mouse ones. The read terminates 1 residue before the CDR3 end, so the remaining end is supplied by the germline J gene. This chain links TRBV3 with TRBJ2-4; 11 nucleotides line up with TRBD2. This CDR3 has 16 residues. V lost 3 bases and J lost 0; bases outside the gene matches: 2. CDR1 is SNHLY, CDR2 FYNGKV, per germline (reference sequence). CDR3 bases read: TGTGCCAGCAGCTTCGGGACTGGGGGTAGTCAAAACACCTTGTAC. The encoded protein is CASSFGTGGSQNTLY. The whole CDR3 is CASSFGTGGSQNTLYF. The entire variable domain, with the rest obtained from reference TRBV3 and TRBJ2-4, is as follows: GPKVLQIPSHQIIDMGQMVTLNCDPVSNHLYFYWYKQILGQQMEFLVNFYNGKVMEKSKLFKDQFSVERPDGSYFTLKIQPTALEDSAVYFCASSFGTGGSQNTLYFGAGTRLSVL.

A remark on this clone: Here the gene names and germline are mouse. The CDR3 is cut off 1 residue early in the read; its end comes from the germline J gene. The chain has TRBV26 and TRBJ1-1; a possible D gene is TRBD1 (5 bases). Germline V gene sequence: CDR1 KGHPV, CDR2 FQNQEV (reference sequence). The ends were cut back, 3 bases at V and 0 bases at J, with 11 bases in the middle. This CDR3 spans 15 amino acids. CDR3 region: CASSLGHYANTEVFF. Partial CDR3 DNA: TGTGCCAGCAGTCTCGGACACTATGCAAACACAGAAGTCTTC.

Note on this clone: Gene names denote mouse genes. The CDR3 extends 1 residue past the end of the read, so its final part is completed from the germline J gene. The chain uses TRBV3 and TRBJ2-5; TRBD1 agrees at 10 bases. The ends lost 5 bases at V and 2 bases at J; junction bases unmatched: 1. The CDR3 has 14 amino acids. Germline V gives CDR1 SNHLY, CDR2 FYNGKV (reference sequence). The CDR3 bases that were read are TGTGCCAGCAGCCGACAGGGGGCCCAAGACACCCAGTAC. Amino acids: CASSRQGAQDTQY. The full CDR3 reads CASSRQGAQDTQYF. Full variable domain (outside the CDR3, taken from reference TRBV3 and TRBJ2-5): GPKVLQIPSHQIIDMGQMVTLNCDPVSNHLYFYWYKQILGQQMEFLVNFYNGKVMEKSKLFKDQFSVERPDGSYFTLKIQPTALEDSAVYFCASSRQGAQDTQYFGPGTRLLVL.

As for this clone: All gene names here are mouse names. The CDR3 is cut off 1 residue early in the read; its end comes from the germline J gene. The gene calls are TRBV3 and TRBJ2-3, with 12 nucleotides matching TRBD2. Germline CDR1 SNHLY, CDR2 FYNGKV (reference sequence). J lost 3 bases, V lost 5 bases, and 6 bases had no gene match. The CDR3 consists of 16 residues. CDR3 region: CASSLTGGARAETLYF. The sequenced CDR3 bases are TGTGCCAGCAGCCTGACTGGGGGGGCGCGGGCAGAAACGCTGTAT.

About this clone itself: Gene names refer to mouse genes. The read falls 1 residue short of the CDR3 end, and the missing part is taken from the germline J gene. V usage is TRBV23 and J usage is TRBJ2-2; the table's D call TRBD2 went unverified against the DNA. Per the germline V gene, CDR1 is KGHTA and CDR2 is FQNQQP. The CDR3 covers 17 residues. The covered CDR3 bases are TGCTCCAGCAGCCAGACTGGGGGGGCTGGGGACACCGGGCAGCTCTAC. It encodes CSSSQTGGAGDTGQLY. The full CDR3 protein reads CSSSQTGGAGDTGQLYF.

Comments on this clone: These gene names are mouse names. CDR3 in amino acids: CASSQTGNTEVFF. The part of the CDR3 DNA that was read is TGTGCCAGCAGCCAAACAGGGAACACAGAAGTCTTC. The chain employs TRBV5 and TRBJ1-1; possibly TRBD1 for D (5 bases). Read coverage stops 1 residue before the CDR3 terminus; the germline J gene supplies the remainder. Trimming took 2 bases from V and 1 from J, leaving 5 bases between them. CDR1 is LGHNA, CDR2 YNLKQL, per germline (reference sequence). The CDR3 loop spans 13 amino acids.

As regards this clone: The gene names given are mouse names. The CDR3 bases that were read are TGTGCCAGCAGTGATCTGGGGGGCTATGCTGAGCAGTTC. Encoded protein: CASSDLGGYAEQF. Given in full, the CDR3 is CASSDLGGYAEQFF. The chain is built from TRBV13-1 and TRBJ2-1; TRBD2 aligns across 8 bases. The observed sequence ends 1 residue before the CDR3 terminus, with the missing tail filled in from the germline J gene. The CDR3 consists of 14 residues. CDR1 is NSHNY, CDR2 SYGAGN, per germline. V lost 1 base, J lost 3 bases, and 0 bases stayed unmatched.

This clone rates as medium-sized. The gene symbols are mouse symbols. The DNA ends 1 residue before the CDR3 does, and the rest of the CDR3 is filled in from the germline J gene. The chain links TRBV19 to TRBJ2-2, with 11 bases fitting TRBD2. Germline V gene data show CDR1 as FNHDT and CDR2 as SITEND (reference sequence). The CDR3 is 17 amino acids. Germline trimming cut 2 bases from V and 4 bases from J; bases unmatched to any gene: 7. CDR3 DNA (partial): TGTGCCAGCAGTATCAACTGGGGGGGCGGAGGCACCGGGCAGCTCTAC. Translating gives CASSINWGGGGTGQLY. The CDR3 in full is CASSINWGGGGTGQLYF.

About this clone itself: Gene names follow the mouse nomenclature. The read finishes 1 residue shy of the CDR3 end, and the germline J gene is used to complete it. The chain couples TRBV16 to TRBJ2-5; possible D gene TRBD2, 8 bases. From germline, CDR1 is SGHSA and CDR2 FRNQAP. The CDR3 has 14 amino acids. The ends were cut back, 2 bases at V and 6 bases at J, with 12 bases in the middle. CDR3 bases read: TGTGCAAGCAGCTTACAGGGGGGGCTGGACACCCAGTAC. Residues: CASSLQGGLDTQY. The complete CDR3 reads CASSLQGGLDTQYF.

On this clone: Gene and germline names: mouse. The CDR3 end falls 1 residue outside the read, so it is completed with the germline J gene. This rearrangement joins TRBV31 to TRBJ2-3; 8 nucleotides agree with TRBD2. Germline lookup yields CDR1 GKSSPN and CDR2 SITVG. The CDR3 totals 13 residues. V was clipped by 3 bases and J by 1 base; unmatched bases: 0. The DNA read from the CDR3 is TGTGCCTGGAGCTGGGGGGGTGCAGAAACGCTGTAT. Its protein is CAWSWGGAETLY. The CDR3 in its entirety is CAWSWGGAETLYF.

In this sample, this clone turned up a few times. Gene names are the mouse ones. The read falls 1 residue short of the CDR3 end, and the missing part is taken from the germline J gene. J is TRBJ2-7 and V is TRBV15, with TRBD1 matching 7 bases. This CDR3 contains 13 residues. Germline assignment: CDR1 SGHND and CDR2 FRSKSL. Losses at the gene ends were 4 bases for V and 3 bases for J; bases not matched to a gene: 3. The CDR3 DNA, read in part, is TGTGCCAGCAGTTGGGACAGAAACTATGAACAGTAC. Its protein product is CASSWDRNYEQY. The CDR3 in its entirety is CASSWDRNYEQYF.